This T cell receptor (beta chain) was identified in a study of blood T cell repertoires in COVID-19. In the original analysis: Reference gene primer amplification in the assay estimated nucleated cell counts. Assay: immunoSEQ multiplex PCR; the TCRdb copy retains only in-frame clones and omits some. V and J calls and clone size come straight from that table; D and trimming were deduced from the DNA. This table has about 230,000 clones, roughly 85% appearing once. Germline V gene sequence: CDR1 SGHTS, CDR2 YDEGEE. V was clipped by 0 bases and J by 5 bases, with 9 bases between them. The CDR3 has 14 amino acids.

The V call is TRBV5-8, the J call TRBJ2-1, with D maybe TRBD1 (5 bases). The receptor was isolated from a woman in her 70s with active or convalescent COVID-19. The sample was peripheral blood. CDR3 region: CASSLGVRDNEQFF. CDR3 nucleotides: TGTGCCAGCAGCTTGGGGGTCAGGGACAATGAGCAGTTCTTC.